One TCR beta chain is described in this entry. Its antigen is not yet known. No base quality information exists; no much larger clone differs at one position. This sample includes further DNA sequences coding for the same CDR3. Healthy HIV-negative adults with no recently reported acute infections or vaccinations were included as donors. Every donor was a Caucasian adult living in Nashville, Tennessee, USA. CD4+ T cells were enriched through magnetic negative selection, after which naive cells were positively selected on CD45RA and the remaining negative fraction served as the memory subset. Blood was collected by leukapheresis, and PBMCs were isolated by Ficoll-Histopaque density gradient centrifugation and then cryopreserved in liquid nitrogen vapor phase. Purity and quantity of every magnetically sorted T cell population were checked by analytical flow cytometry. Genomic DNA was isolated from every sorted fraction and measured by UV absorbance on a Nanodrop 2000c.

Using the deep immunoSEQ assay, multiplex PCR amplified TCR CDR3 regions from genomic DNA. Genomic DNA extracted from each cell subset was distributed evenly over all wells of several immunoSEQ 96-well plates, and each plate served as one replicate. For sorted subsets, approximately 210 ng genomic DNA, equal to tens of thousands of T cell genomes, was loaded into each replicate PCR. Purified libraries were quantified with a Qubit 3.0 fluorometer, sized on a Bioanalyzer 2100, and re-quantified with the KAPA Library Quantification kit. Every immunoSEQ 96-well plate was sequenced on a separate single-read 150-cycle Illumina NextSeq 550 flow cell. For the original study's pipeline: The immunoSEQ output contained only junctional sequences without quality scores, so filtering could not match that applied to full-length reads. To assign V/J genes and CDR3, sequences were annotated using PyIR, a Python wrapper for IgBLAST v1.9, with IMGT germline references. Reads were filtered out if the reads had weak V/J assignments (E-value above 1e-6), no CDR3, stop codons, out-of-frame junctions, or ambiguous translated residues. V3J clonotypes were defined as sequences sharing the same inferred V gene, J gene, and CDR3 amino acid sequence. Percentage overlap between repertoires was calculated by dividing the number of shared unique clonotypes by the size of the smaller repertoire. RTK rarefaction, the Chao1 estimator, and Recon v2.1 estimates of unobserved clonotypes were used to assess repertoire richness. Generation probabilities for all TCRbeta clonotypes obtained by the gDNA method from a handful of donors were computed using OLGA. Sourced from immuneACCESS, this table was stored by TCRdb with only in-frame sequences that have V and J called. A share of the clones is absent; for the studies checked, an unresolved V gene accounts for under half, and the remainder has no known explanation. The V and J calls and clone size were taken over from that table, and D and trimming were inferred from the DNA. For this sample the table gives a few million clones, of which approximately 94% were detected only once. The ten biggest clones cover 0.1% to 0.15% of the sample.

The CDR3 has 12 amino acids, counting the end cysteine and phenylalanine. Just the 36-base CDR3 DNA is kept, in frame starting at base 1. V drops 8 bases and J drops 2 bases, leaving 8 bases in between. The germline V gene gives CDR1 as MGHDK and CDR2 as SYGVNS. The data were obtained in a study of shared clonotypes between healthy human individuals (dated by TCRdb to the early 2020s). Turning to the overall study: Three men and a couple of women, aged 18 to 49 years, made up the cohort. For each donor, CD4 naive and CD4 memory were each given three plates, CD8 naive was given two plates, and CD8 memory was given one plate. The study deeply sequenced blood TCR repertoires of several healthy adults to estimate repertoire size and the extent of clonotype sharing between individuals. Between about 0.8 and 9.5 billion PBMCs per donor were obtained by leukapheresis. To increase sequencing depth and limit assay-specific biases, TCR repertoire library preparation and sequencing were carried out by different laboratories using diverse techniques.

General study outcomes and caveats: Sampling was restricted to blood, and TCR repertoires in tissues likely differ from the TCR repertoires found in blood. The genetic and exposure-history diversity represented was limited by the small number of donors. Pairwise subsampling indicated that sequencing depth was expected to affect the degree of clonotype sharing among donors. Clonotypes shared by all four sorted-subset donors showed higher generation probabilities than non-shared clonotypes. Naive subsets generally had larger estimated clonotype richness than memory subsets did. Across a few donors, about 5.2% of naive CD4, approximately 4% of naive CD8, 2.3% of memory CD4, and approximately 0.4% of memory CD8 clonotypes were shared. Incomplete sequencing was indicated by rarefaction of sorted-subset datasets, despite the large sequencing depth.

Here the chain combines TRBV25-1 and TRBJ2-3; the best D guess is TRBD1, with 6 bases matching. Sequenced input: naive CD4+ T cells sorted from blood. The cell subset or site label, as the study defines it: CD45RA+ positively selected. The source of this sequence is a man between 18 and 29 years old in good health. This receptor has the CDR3 CASSGDTDTQYF. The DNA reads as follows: TGTGCCAGCTCAGGGGACACAGATACGCAGTATTTT. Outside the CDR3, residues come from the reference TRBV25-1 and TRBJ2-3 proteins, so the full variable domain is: EADIYQTPRYLVIGTGKKITLECSQTMGHDKMYWYQQDPGMELHLIHYSYGVNSTEKGDLSSESTVSRIRTEHFPLTLESARPSHTSQYLCASSGDTDTQYFGPGTRLTVL.